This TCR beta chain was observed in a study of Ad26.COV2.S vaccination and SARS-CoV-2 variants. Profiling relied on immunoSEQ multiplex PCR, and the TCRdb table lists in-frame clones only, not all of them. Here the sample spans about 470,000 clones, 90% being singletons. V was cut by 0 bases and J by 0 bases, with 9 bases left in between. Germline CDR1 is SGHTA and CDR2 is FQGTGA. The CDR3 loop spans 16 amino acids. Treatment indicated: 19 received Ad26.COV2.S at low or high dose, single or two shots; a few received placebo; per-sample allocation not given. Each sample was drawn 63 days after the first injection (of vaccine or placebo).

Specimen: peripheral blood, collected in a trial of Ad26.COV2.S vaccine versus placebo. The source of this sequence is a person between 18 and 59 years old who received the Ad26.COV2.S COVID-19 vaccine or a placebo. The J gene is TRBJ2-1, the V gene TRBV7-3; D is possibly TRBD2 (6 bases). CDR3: CASSLTVGSSYNEQFF. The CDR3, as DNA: TGTGCCAGCAGCTTAACTGTCGGGAGCTCCTACAATGAGCAGTTCTTC. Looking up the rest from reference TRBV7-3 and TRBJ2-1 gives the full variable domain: GAGVSQTPSNKVTEKGKYVELRCDPISGHTALYWYRQSLGQGPEFLIYFQGTGAADDSGLPNDRFFAVRPEGSVSTLKIQRTERGDSAVYLCASSLTVGSSYNEQFFGPGTRLTVL.